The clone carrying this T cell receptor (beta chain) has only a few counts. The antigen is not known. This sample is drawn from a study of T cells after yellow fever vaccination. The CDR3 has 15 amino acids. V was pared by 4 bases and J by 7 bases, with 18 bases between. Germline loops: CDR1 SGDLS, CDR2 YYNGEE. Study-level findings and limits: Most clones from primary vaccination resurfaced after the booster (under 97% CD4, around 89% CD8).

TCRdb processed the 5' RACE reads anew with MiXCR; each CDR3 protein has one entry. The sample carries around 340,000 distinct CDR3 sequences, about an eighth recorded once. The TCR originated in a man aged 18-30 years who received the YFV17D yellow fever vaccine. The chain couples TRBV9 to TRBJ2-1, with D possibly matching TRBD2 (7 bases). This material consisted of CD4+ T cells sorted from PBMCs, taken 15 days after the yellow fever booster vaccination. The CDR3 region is CASSLLAGATNEQFF. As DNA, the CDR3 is TGTGCCAGCAGCCTCCTCGCGGGGGCTACTAATGAGCAGTTCTTC.